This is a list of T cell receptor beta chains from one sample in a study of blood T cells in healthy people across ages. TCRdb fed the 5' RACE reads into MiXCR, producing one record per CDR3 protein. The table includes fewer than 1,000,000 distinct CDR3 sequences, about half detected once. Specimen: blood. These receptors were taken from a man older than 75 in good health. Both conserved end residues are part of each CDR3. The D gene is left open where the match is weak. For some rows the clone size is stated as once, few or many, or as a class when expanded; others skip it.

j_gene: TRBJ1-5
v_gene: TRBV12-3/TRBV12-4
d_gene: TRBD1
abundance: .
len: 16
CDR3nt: TGTGCCAGCAGTGCCCCGGGACAGGGAGGTCGACAGCCCCAGCATTTT
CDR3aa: CASSAPGQGGRQPQHF

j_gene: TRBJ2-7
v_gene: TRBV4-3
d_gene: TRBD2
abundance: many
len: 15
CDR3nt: TGCGCCAGCAGCCAAGACCCTAGCGGAACCTACGAGCAGTACTTC
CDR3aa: CASSQDPSGTYEQYF

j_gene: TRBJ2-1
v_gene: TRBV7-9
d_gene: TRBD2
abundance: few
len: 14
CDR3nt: TGTGCCAGTACGACCAGCGGGAGAATCAATGAGCAGTTCTTC
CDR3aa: CASTTSGRINEQFF

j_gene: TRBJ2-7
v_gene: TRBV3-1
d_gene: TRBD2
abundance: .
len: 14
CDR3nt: TGTGCCAGCAGTACGGGACTAGTGGGCTACGAGCAGTACTTC
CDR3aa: CASSTGLVGYEQYF

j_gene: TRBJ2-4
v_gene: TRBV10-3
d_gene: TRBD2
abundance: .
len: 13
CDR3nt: TGTGCCATCGGGGGGGTAGCCAAAAACATTCAGTACTTC
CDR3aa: CAIGGVAKNIQYF

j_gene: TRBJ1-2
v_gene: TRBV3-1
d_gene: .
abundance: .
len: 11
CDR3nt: TGTGCCAGCAGCCGGAGTAGGGGCTACACCTTC
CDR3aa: CASSRSRGYTF

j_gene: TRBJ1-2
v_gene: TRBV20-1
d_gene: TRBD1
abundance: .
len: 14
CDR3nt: TGCAGTGCTGTACAGGGGGCGTCCTCCTATGGCTACACCTTC
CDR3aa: CSAVQGASSYGYTF

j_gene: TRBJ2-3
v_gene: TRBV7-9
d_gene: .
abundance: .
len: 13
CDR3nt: TGTGCCAGCAACGCGGACGGCACAGATACGCAGTATTTT
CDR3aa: CASNADGTDTQYF

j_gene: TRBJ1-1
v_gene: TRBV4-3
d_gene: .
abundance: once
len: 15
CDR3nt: TGCGCCAGCAGCCAAGCCGTGGGGGTGGGCACTGAAGCTTTCTTT
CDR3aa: CASSQAVGVGTEAFF

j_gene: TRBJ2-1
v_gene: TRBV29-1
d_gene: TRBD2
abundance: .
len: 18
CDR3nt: TGCAGCGTCCGACAGACTAGCGGGAGCGGGTACTCCTACAATGAGCAGTTCTTC
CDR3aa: CSVRQTSGSGYSYNEQFF

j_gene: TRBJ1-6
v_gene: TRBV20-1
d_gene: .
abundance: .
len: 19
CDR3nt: TGCAGTGCAAGAAGGGAAACAGTACCAAGAAGCTCCTATAATTCACCCCTCCACTTT
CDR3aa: CSARRETVPRSSYNSPLHF

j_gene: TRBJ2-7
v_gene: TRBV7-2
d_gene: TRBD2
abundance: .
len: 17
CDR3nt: TGTGCCAGCAGCTTAGCCGGTGGGTCGAGCGGGAGAGGGGAGCAGTACTTC
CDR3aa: CASSLAGGSSGRGEQYF

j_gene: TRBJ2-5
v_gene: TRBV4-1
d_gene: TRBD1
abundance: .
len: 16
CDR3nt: TGCGCCAGCAGCCACATCGGACAGGGCCGTGGTGAGACCCAGTACTTC
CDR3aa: CASSHIGQGRGETQYF

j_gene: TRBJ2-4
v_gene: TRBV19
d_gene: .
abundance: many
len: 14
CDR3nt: TGTGCCAGTAGTATAAAATCAAATTCGGCGGTTCAGTACTTC
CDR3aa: CASSIKSNSAVQYF

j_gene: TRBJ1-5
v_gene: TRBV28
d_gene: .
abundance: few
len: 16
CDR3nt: TGTGCCAGCAGTTTATGGGCCGGGAATAGCAATCAGCCCCAGCATTTT
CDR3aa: CASSLWAGNSNQPQHF

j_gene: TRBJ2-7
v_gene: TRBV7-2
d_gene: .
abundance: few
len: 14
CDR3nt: TGTGCCAGCAGCTTAGGGCTCGCGCCCTACGAGCAGTACTTC
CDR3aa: CASSLGLAPYEQYF

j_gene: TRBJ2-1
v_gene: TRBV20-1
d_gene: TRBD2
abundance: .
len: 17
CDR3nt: TGCAGTGCTAGATTCCCACGGCCGGGAGGCCCAATTCATGAGCAGTTCTTC
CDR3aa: CSARFPRPGGPIHEQFF

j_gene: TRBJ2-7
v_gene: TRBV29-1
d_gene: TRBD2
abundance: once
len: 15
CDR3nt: TGCAGCGTAGATTGGACTAGCGGGAGATCGAACGAGCAGTACTTC
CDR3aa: CSVDWTSGRSNEQYF

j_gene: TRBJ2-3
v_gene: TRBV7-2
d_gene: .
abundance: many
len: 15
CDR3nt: TGTGCCAGCAGCTTAACGGCAGGAAGCACAGATACGCAGTATTTT
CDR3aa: CASSLTAGSTDTQYF

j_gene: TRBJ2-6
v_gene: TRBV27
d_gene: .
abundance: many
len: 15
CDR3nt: TGTGCCAGCAGTCCAAGGGATCGTGGGGCCAACGTCCTGACTTTC
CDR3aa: CASSPRDRGANVLTF

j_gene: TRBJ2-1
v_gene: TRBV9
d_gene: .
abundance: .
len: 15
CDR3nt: TGTGCCAGCAGCCGACTAGATTTCTCCTACAATGAGCAGTTCTTC
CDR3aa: CASSRLDFSYNEQFF

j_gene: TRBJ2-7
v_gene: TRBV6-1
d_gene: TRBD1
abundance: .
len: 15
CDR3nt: TGTGCCAGCAGTTCTGACAGGGTCAACTACAATGAGCAGTACTTC
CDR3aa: CASSSDRVNYNEQYF